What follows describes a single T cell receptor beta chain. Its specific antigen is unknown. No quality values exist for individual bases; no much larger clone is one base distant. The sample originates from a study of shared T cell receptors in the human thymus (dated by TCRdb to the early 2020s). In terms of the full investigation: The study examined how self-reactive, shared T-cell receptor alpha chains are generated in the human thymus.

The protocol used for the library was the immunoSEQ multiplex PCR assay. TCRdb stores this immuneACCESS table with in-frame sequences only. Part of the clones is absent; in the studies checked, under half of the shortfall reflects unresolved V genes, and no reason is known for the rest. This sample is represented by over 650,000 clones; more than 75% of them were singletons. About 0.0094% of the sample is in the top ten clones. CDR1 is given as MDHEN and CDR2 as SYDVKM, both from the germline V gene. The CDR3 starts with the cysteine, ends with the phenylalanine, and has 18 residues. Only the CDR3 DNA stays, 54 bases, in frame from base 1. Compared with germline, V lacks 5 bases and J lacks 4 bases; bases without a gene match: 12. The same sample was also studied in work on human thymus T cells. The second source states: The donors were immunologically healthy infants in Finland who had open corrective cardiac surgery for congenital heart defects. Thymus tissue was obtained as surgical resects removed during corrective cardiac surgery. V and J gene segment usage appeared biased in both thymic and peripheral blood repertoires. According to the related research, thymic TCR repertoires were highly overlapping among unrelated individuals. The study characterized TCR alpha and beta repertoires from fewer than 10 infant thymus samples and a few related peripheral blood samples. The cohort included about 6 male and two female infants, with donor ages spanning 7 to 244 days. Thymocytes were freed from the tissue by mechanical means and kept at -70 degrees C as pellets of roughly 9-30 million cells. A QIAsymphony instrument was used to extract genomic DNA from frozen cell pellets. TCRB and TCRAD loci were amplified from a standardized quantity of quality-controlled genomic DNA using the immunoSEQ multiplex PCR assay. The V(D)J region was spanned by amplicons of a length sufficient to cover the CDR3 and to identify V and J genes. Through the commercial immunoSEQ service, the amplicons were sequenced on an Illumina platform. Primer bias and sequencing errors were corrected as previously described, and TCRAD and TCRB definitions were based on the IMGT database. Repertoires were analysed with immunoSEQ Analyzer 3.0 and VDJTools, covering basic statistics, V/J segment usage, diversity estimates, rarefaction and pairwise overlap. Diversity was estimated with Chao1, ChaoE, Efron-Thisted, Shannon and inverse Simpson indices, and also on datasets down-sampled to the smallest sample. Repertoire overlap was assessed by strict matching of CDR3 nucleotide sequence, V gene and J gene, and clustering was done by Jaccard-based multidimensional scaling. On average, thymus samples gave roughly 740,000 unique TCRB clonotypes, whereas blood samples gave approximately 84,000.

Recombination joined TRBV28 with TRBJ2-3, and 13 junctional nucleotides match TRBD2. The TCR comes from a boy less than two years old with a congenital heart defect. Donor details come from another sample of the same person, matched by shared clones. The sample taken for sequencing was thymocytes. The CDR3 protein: CASSQTSGRAKHADTQYF. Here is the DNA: TGTGCCAGCAGTCAAACTAGCGGGAGGGCCAAGCACGCAGATACGCAGTATTTT.